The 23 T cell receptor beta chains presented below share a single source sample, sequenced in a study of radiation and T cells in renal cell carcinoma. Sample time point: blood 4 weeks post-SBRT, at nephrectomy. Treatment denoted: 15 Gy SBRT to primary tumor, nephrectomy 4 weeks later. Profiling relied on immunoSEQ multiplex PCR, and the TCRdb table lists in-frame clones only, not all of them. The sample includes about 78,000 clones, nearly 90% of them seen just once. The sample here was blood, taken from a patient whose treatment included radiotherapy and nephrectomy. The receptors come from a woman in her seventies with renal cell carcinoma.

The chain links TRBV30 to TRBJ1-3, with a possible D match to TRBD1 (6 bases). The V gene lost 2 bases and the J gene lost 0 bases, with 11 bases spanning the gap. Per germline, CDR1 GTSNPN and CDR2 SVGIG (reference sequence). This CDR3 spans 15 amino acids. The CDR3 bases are TGTGCCTGGAGTACAGGGAGAGTCTCTGGAAACACCATATATTTT. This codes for CAWSTGRVSGNTIYF. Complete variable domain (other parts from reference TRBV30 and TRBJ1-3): SQTIHQWPATLVQPVGSPLSLECTVEGTSNPNLYWYRQAAGRGLQLLFYSVGIGQISSEVPQNLSASRPQDRQFILSSKKLLLSDSGFYLCAWSTGRVSGNTIYFGEGSWLTVV.

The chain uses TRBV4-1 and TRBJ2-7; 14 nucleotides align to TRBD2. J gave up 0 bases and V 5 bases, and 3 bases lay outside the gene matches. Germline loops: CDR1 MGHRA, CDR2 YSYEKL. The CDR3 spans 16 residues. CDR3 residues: CASSRLAGGSSYEQYF. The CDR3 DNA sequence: TGCGCCAGCAGCAGACTAGCGGGGGGGAGCTCCTACGAGCAGTACTTC.

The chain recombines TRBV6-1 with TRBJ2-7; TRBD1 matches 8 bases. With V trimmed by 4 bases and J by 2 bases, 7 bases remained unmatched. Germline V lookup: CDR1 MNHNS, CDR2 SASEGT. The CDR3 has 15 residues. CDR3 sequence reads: CASSVGTGVTYEQYF. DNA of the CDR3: TGTGCCAGCAGTGTTGGGACAGGTGTCACCTACGAGCAGTACTTC.

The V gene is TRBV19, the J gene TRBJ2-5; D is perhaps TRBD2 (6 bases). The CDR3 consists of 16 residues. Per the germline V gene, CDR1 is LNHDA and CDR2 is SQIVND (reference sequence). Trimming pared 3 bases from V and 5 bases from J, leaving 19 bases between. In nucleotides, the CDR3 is TGTGCCAGTAGTATTGGTTACTCGGGGAGGATGGAGACCCAGTACTTC. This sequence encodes CASSIGYSGRMETQYF. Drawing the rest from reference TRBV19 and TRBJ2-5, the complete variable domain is DGGITQSPKYLFRKEGQNVTLSCEQNLNHDAMYWYRQDPGQGLRLIYYSQIVNDFQKGDIAEGYSVSREKKESFPLTVTSAQKNPTAFYLCASSIGYSGRMETQYFGPGTRLLVL.

CDR3 nucleotide sequence: TGCGCCAGCAGTGAGCGGGGGGGAAGCACTGAAGCTTTCTTT. It codes for CASSERGGSTEAFF. V and J are TRBV10-2 and TRBJ1-1, with TRBD1 as a possible D gene (5 bases). Germline V gene data show CDR1 as WSHSY and CDR2 as SAAADI. The CDR3 sequence is 14 residues long. V lost 2 bases, J lost 4 bases, and 11 bases lay in between.

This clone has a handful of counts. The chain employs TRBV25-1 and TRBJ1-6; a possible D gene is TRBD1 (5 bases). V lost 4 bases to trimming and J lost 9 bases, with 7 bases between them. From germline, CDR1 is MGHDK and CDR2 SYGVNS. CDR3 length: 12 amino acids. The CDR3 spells CASSARVSPLHF. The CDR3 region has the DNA TGTGCCAGCAGTGCCAGGGTTTCACCCCTCCACTTT.

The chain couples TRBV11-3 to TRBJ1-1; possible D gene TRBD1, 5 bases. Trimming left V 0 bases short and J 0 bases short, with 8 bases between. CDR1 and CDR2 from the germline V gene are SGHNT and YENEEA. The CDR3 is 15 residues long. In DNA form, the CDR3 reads TGTGCCAGCAGCTTAGAGGGGGGGTTGAACACTGAAGCTTTCTTT. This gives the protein CASSLEGGLNTEAFF.

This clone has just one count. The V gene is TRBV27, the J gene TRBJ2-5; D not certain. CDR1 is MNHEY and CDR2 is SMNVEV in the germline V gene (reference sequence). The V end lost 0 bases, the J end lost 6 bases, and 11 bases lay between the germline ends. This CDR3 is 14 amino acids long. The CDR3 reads CASSLSMIGKTQYF. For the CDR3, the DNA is TGTGCCAGCAGTTTATCGATGATAGGAAAGACCCAGTACTTC.

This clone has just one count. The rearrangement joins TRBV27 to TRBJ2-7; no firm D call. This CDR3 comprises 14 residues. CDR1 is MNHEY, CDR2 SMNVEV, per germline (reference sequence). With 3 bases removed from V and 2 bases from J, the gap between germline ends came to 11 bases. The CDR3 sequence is CASSFREYTYEQYF. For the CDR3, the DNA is TGTGCCAGCAGTTTTAGAGAATATACCTACGAGCAGTACTTC.

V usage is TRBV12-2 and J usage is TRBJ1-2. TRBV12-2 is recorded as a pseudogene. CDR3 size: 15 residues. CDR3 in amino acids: CASRLARDANYGYTF. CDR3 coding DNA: TGTGCAAGTCGCTTAGCGCGGGACGCGAACTATGGCTACACCTTC.

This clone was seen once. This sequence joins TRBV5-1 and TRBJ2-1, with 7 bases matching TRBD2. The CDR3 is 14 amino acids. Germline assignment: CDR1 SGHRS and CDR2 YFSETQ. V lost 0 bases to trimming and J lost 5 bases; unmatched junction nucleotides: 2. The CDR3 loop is CASSLDRGDNEQFF. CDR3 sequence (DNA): TGCGCCAGCAGCTTGGATCGGGGGGACAATGAGCAGTTCTTC.

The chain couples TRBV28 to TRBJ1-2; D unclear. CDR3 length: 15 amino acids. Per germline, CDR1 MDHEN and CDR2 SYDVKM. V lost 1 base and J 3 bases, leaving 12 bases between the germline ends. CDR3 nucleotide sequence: TGTGCCAGCAGTTTATTACCCCAACTCCACTATGGCTACACCTTC. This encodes CASSLLPQLHYGYTF.

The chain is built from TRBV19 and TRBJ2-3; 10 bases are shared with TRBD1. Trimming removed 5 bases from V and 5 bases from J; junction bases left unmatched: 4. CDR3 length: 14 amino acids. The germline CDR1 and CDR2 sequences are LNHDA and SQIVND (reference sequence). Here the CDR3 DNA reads TGTGCCAGTAGTGCCGGACAGGGGGGAGATACGCAGTATTTT. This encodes CASSAGQGGDTQYF.

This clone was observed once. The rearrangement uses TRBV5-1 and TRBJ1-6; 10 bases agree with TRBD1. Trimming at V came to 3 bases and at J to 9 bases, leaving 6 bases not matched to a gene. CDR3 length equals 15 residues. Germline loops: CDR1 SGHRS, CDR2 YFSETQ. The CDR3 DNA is TGCGCCAGCAGCTCGATCGGGACAGGGGCTTCACCCCTCCACTTT. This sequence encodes CASSSIGTGASPLHF.

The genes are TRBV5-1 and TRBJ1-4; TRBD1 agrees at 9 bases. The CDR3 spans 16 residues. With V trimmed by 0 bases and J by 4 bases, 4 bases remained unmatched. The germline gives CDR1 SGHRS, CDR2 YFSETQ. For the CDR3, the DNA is TGCGCCAGCAGCTTGGCCGGGACAGGGTTTAATGAAAAACTGTTTTTT. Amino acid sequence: CASSLAGTGFNEKLFF. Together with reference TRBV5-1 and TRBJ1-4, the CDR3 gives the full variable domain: KAGVTQTPRYLIKTRGQQVTLSCSPISGHRSVSWYQQTPGQGLQFLFEYFSETQRNKGNFPGRFSGRQFSNSRSEMNVSTLELGDSALYLCASSLAGTGFNEKLFFGSGTQLSVL.

For the CDR3, the DNA is TGTGCCAGCAGCTTAGGGACAGGCGGCGGGTACAATGAGCAGTTCTTC. Translation: CASSLGTGGGYNEQFF. This chain links TRBV7-2 with TRBJ2-1; TRBD1 aligns across 7 bases. In germline, CDR1 is SGHTA, CDR2 FQGNSA. The CDR3 length is 16 residues. J gave up 4 bases and V 1 base, and 7 bases lay outside the gene matches.

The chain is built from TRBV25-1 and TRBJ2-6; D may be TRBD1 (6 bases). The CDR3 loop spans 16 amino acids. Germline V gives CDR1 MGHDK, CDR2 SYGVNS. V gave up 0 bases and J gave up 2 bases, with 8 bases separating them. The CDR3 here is CASSEYRGTGANVLTF. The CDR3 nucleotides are TGTGCCAGCAGTGAATACAGGGGAACTGGGGCCAACGTCCTGACTTTC.

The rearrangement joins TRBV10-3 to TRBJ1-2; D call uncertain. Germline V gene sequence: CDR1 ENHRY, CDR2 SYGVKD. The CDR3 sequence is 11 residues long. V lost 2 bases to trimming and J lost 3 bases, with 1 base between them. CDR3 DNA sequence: TGTGCCATCAGTGAGGACTATGGCTACACCTTC. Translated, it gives CAISEDYGYTF.

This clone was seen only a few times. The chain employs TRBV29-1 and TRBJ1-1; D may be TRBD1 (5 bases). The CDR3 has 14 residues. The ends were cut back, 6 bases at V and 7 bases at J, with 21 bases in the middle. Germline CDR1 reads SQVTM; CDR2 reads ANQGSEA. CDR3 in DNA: TGCAGCGTCCACTCCGGTGGGGGGAATCTTGAAGCTTTCTTT. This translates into CSVHSGGGNLEAFF.

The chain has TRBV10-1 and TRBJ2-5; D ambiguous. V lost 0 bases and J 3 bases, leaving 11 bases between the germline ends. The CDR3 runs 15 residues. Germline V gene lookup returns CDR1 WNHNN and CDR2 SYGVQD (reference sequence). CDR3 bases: TGCGCCAGCAGTGAGTCGGTAGTACCCAAAGAGACCCAGTACTTC. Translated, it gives CASSESVVPKETQYF.

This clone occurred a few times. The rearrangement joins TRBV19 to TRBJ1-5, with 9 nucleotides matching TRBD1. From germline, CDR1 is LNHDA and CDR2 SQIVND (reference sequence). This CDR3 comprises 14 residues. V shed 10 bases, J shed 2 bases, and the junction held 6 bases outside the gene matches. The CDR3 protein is CATQGDRGNQPQHF. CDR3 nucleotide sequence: TGTGCCACCCAGGGGGACAGGGGCAATCAGCCCCAGCATTTT.

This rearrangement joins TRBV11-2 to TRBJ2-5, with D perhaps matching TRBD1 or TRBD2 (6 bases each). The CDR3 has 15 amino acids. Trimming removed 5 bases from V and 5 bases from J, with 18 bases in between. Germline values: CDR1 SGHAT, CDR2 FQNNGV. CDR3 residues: CASSAALGGRETQYF. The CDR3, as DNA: TGTGCCAGCAGCGCAGCCCTGGGGGGCAGGGAGACCCAGTACTTC.

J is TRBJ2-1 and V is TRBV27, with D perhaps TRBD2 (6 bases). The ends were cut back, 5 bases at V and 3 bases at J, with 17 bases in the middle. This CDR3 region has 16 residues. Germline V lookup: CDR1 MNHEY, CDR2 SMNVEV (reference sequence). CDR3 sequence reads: CASSPFLERVYNEQFF. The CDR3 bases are TGTGCCAGCAGTCCGTTTTTGGAGCGGGTCTACAATGAGCAGTTCTTC.